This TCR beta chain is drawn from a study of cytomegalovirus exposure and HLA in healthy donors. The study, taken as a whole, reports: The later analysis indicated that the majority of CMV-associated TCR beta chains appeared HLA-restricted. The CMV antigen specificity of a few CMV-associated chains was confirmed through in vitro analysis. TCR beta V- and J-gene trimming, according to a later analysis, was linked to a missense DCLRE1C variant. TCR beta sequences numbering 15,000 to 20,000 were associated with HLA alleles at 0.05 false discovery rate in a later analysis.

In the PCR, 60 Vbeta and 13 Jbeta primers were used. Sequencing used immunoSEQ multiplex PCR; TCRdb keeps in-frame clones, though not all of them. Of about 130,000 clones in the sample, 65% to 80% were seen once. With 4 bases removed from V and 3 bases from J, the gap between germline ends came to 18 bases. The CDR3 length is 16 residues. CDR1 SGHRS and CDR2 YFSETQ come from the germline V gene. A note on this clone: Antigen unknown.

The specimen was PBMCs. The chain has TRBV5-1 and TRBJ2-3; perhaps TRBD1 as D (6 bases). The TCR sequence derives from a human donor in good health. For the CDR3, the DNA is TGCGCCAGCAGCCTCGCCGGACAGTCCACGACAGATACGCAGTATTTT. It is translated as CASSLAGQSTTDTQYF.